This is a list of T cell receptor beta chains from one sample in a study of T cell responses to AZD1222 COVID-19 vaccine. Using immunoSEQ multiplex PCR, the repertoire was profiled, and TCRdb retains in-frame clones only, with some absent. This table holds around 160,000 clones, approximately 89% found once. The source material was peripheral blood, sampled on day 0 of AZD1222 vaccination. The receptors were gathered from an adult in good health. The CDR3 runs from the conserved cysteine through the conserved F or W. The order of the fields is clone size, J gene, D gene, V gene, CDR3 protein, CDR3 DNA. D genes are given only for firm matches. Expanded clones are given a class, and other clones once, few, many or no size at all.

>.|TRBJ1-1|TRBD1|TRBV3-1/TRBV3-2
CASRRGQMNTEAFF
TGTGCCAGCAGGCGGGGACAGATGAACACTGAAGCTTTCTTT
>.|TRBJ1-4|.|TRBV20-1
CSASNGRVNEKLFF
TGCAGTGCTAGTAATGGCAGGGTAAATGAAAAACTGTTTTTT
>once|TRBJ1-2|TRBD1|TRBV5-1
CASSSTGNYGYTF
TGCGCCAGCAGCTCGACAGGGAACTATGGCTACACCTTC
>.|TRBJ2-2|TRBD2|TRBV30
CAWNPPLVSGGTGELFF
TGTGCCTGGAACCCCCCCCTTGTTAGCGGGGGTACCGGGGAGCTGTTTTTT
>.|TRBJ1-6|.|TRBV12-3/TRBV12-4
CASSPGRGGTLHF
TGTGCCAGCAGTCCCGGACGGGGGGGGACCCTCCACTTT
>.|TRBJ2-1|TRBD2|TRBV7-9
CASSLGLERGHEQFF
TGTGCCAGCAGCTTAGGCCTCGAGCGGGGCCATGAGCAGTTCTTC
>.|TRBJ2-7|TRBD1|TRBV11-2
CASSPDRGRDEQYF
TGTGCCAGCAGCCCCGACAGGGGTAGGGACGAGCAGTACTTC
>.|TRBJ1-2|TRBD1|TRBV7-2
CASSFTGGYGYTF
TGTGCCAGCAGCTTCACAGGGGGGTATGGCTACACCTTC
>once|TRBJ2-7|TRBD1|TRBV5-1
CASSLAAGGLDEQYF
TGCGCCAGCAGCTTGGCTGCAGGGGGCTTAGACGAGCAGTACTTC
>few|TRBJ1-1|.|TRBV3-1/TRBV3-2
CASSLQGYGTEAFF
TGTGCCAGCAGCCTACAGGGTTATGGCACTGAAGCTTTCTTT
>.|TRBJ2-7|.|TRBV10-1
CASSLGQGIFYEQYF
TGCGCCAGCAGCCTAGGACAAGGGATTTTCTACGAGCAGTACTTC
>.|TRBJ2-1|TRBD2|TRBV27
CASSFWTSGGWNEQFF
TGTGCCAGCAGTTTCTGGACTAGCGGGGGGTGGAATGAGCAGTTCTTC
>.|TRBJ1-1|TRBD1|TRBV30
CAWSVVPWTGVTEAFF
TGTGCCTGGAGTGTAGTCCCGTGGACAGGGGTTACGGAAGCTTTCTTT
>.|TRBJ1-5|.|TRBV27
CASSLSSRGNSNQPQHF
TGTGCCAGCAGTTTATCGAGTCGGGGGAATAGCAATCAGCCCCAGCATTTT
>.|TRBJ1-6|.|TRBV5-4
CASSLEGFSPLHF
TGTGCCAGCAGCTTGGAAGGCTTCTCACCCCTCCACTTT
>.|TRBJ1-6|TRBD1|TRBV7-2
CASSLALTGSSYNSPLHF
TGTGCCAGCAGCTTAGCACTGACAGGGAGCTCCTATAATTCACCCCTCCACTTT
>few|TRBJ1-5|.|TRBV5-5
CASSSGSTGREPQHF
TGTGCCAGCAGCTCGGGATCCACAGGGAGAGAGCCCCAGCATTTT
>.|TRBJ2-7|.|TRBV3-1/TRBV3-2
CASSQDSGWELLTSYEQYF
TGTGCCAGCAGCCAAGATAGTGGGTGGGAGCTCCTGACCTCCTACGAGCAGTACTTC
>.|TRBJ1-1|.|TRBV13
CASSLGDIPMNTEAFF
TGTGCCAGCAGCCTGGGAGACATTCCCATGAACACTGAAGCTTTCTTT
>.|TRBJ2-1|TRBD2|TRBV2
CASVLAGGSYNEQFF
TGTGCCAGCGTACTAGCGGGGGGATCCTACAATGAGCAGTTCTTC
>.|TRBJ1-6|.|TRBV28
CASSLARGNSPLHF
TGTGCCAGCAGTTTGGCCAGGGGCAATTCACCCCTCCACTTT
>.|TRBJ1-1|TRBD1|TRBV15
CATSRDMVTGATTEAFF
TGTGCCACCAGCAGAGATATGGTGACAGGGGCGACCACTGAAGCTTTCTTT
>.|TRBJ2-1|TRBD2|TRBV4-1
CASSLKLAGVDNEQFF
TGCGCCAGCAGCCTTAAACTAGCGGGGGTGGACAATGAGCAGTTCTTC
>.|TRBJ1-5|.|TRBV7-2
CASSSQDRQPQHF
TGTGCCAGCAGTTCACAGGATCGGCAGCCCCAGCATTTT
>.|TRBJ2-7|.|TRBV3-1/TRBV3-2
CASSQAGPGLYSYEQYF
TGTGCCAGCAGCCAAGCCGGACCGGGACTCTACTCCTACGAGCAGTACTTC
>.|TRBJ1-4|.|TRBV5-1
CASSLGSTGKLFF
TGCGCCAGCAGCTTGGGATCTACGGGGAAACTGTTTTTT
>.|TRBJ2-3|TRBD2|TRBV7-8
CASSLVGSGRGDTDTQYF
TGTGCCAGCAGCTTAGTGGGATCTGGGCGGGGGGATACAGATACGCAGTATTTT
>.|TRBJ1-5|TRBD1|TRBV19
CASKDRGRGNQPQHF
TGTGCCAGTAAAGACAGGGGGCGAGGTAATCAGCCCCAGCATTTT
>.|TRBJ1-1|.|TRBV30
CAWSVRSTEAFF
TGTGCCTGGAGTGTACGCAGCACTGAAGCTTTCTTT
>.|TRBJ2-7|TRBD1|TRBV5-1
CASSSGTGGYEQYF
TGCGCCAGCAGCTCCGGGACAGGGGGATACGAGCAGTACTTC
>.|TRBJ1-5|.|TRBV6-5
CASRRVDSSNQPQHF
TGTGCCAGCAGGCGGGTGGACAGCAGCAATCAGCCCCAGCATTTT
>.|TRBJ2-7|.|TRBV5-1
CASSLGGLRGSYEQYF
TGCGCCAGCAGCTTGGGTGGCCTGAGGGGGTCCTACGAGCAGTACTTC
>.|TRBJ2-5|.|TRBV7-2
CASSLASGQETQYF
TGTGCCAGCAGCTTAGCGTCAGGGCAAGAGACCCAGTACTTC
>.|TRBJ1-2|.|TRBV2
CASSDYPQRENYGYTF
TGTGCCAGCAGTGATTATCCCCAGAGGGAAAACTATGGCTACACCTTC
>.|TRBJ2-2|.|TRBV5-1
CASSLVVDTGELFF
TGCGCCAGCAGCTTGGTGGTGGACACCGGGGAGCTGTTTTTT
>.|TRBJ1-2|.|TRBV28
CASSTTLSMGYTF
TGTGCCAGCAGTACGACACTCTCCATGGGCTACACCTTC
>.|TRBJ1-2|.|TRBV9
CASSVDSNYGYTF
TGTGCCAGCAGCGTAGACAGCAACTATGGCTACACCTTC
>.|TRBJ2-5|.|TRBV18
CASSPLEGKETQYF
TGTGCCAGCTCACCACTGGAGGGAAAAGAGACCCAGTACTTC
>.|TRBJ1-5|TRBD1|TRBV19
CASRWAGGAQPQHF
TGTGCCAGTCGGTGGGCAGGGGGGGCTCAGCCCCAGCATTTT
>.|TRBJ2-7|.|TRBV10-3
CAIKRGQTYEQYF
TGTGCCATCAAACGGGGGCAGACCTACGAGCAGTACTTC
>few|TRBJ1-1|.|TRBV3-1/TRBV3-2
CASSQGTEAFF
TGTGCCAGCAGCCAGGGCACTGAAGCTTTCTTT
>.|TRBJ2-1|.|TRBV28
CASSFGGGSNNEQFF
TGTGCCAGCAGTTTTGGAGGCGGTTCAAACAATGAGCAGTTCTTC
>.|TRBJ1-5|.|TRBV19
CASSPTGGHQPQHF
TGTGCCAGTAGTCCCACAGGTGGTCATCAGCCCCAGCATTTT
>.|TRBJ1-1|.|TRBV5-1
CASKRGRETEAFF
TGCGCCAGCAAGCGGGGGCGAGAAACTGAAGCTTTCTTT
>.|TRBJ1-1|.|TRBV19
CASSIAVLGPQGEAFF
TGTGCCAGTAGTATAGCGGTTTTGGGTCCACAGGGAGAAGCTTTCTTT
>.|TRBJ1-3|.|TRBV11-3
CASSEGRGNTIYF
TGTGCCAGCAGCGAAGGACGGGGAAACACCATATATTTT
>.|TRBJ1-5|.|TRBV12-3/TRBV12-4
CASSAQGQPQHF
TGTGCCAGCAGTGCACAGGGCCAGCCCCAGCATTTT
>few|TRBJ2-7|TRBD2|TRBV6-2/TRBV6-3
CASSYGSGAYEQYF
TGTGCCAGCAGTTATGGAAGCGGGGCCTACGAGCAGTACTTC
>few|TRBJ1-3|.|TRBV5-6
CASSSDQGPRNTIYF
TGTGCCAGCAGCTCAGACCAGGGACCTAGGAACACCATATATTTT